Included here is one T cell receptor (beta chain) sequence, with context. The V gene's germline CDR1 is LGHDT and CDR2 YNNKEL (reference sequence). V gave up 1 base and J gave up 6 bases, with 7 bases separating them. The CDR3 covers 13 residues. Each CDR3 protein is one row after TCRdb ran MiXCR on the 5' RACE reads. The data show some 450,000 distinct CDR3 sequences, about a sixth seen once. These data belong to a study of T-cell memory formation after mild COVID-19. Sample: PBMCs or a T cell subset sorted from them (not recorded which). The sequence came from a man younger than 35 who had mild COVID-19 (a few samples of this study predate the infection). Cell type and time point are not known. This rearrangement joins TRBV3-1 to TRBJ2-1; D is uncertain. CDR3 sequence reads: CASSQASRNEQFF. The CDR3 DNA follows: TGTGCCAGCAGCCAAGCGAGCCGCAATGAGCAGTTCTTC.